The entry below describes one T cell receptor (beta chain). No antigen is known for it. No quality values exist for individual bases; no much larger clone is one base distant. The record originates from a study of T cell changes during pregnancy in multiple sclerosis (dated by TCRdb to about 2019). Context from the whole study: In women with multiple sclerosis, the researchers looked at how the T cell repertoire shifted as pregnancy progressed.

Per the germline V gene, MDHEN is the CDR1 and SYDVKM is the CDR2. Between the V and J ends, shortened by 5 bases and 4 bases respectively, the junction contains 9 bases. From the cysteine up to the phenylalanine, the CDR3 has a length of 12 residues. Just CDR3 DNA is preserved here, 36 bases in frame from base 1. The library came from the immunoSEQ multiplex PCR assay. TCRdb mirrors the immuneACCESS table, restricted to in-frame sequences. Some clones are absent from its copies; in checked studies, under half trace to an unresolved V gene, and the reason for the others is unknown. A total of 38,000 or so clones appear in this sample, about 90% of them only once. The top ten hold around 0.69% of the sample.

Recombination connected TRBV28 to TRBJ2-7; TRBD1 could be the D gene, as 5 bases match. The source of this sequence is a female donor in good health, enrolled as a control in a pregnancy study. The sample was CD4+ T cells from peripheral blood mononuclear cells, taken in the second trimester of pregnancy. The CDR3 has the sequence CASSRQRYEQYF. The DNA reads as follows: TGTGCCAGCAGTCGACAGAGATACGAGCAGTACTTC.